The 14 T cell receptor beta chains presented below share a single source sample, sequenced in a study of blood T cells in healthy people across ages. Primed by a sample-barcoded 5' primer and a J-beta primer mix, a second PCR proceeded for roughly 7 to 12 cycles. TCRdb reanalysed the 5' RACE reads using MiXCR and keeps one entry per CDR3 protein. The sample holds about 930,000 distinct CDR3 sequences, almost 30% seen once. A further study also used this sample, focusing on T cells of mothers and their children.

The sample comprised blood. Receptors were obtained from a middle-aged woman in good health.

This rearrangement joins TRBV12-3 or TRBV12-4 to TRBJ2-2; D is possibly TRBD1 (6 bases). The CDR3 contains 15 residues. V shed 4 bases and J shed 4 bases, with 13 bases lying between them. CDR3 sequence reads: CASSSQGPGTGELFF. The CDR3 bases are TGTGCCAGCAGTTCCCAGGGGCCGGGCACCGGGGAGCTGTTTTTT.

As concerns this clonotype: Possible read error: a much larger clone is one base away. The rearrangement joins TRBV7-2 to TRBJ2-3, with 9 bases aligning to TRBD2. J gave up 6 bases and V 5 bases, and 9 bases lay outside the gene matches. The germline CDR1 and CDR2 sequences are SGHTA and FQGNSA. This CDR3 comprises 15 residues. The CDR3: CASSPPGLACDTQYF. Written as DNA, the CDR3 is TGTGCCAGCAGCCCGCCGGGACTAGCTTGCGATACGCAGTATTTT.

The V gene is TRBV5-6, the J gene TRBJ2-1, with D possibly matching TRBD2 (6 bases). Germline values: CDR1 SGHDT, CDR2 YYEEEE. There are 15 residues in the CDR3. Trimming left V 4 bases short and J 10 bases short, with 21 bases between. In DNA form, the CDR3 reads TGTGCCAGCAGCCCGCCGGGGGTCCAAACCCAGGAGCAGTTCTTC. This encodes CASSPPGVQTQEQFF.

The genes are TRBV7-3 and TRBJ2-3, with D possibly TRBD2 on 5 matching bases. The CDR3 is made up of 16 amino acids. Deletions cut 5 bases from V and 0 bases from J, with 15 bases between. Looked up from germline, CDR1 is SGHTA and CDR2 is FQGTGA. CDR3 DNA: TGTGCCAGCAGCATAGGTGCAGCGGCCAGCACAGATACGCAGTATTTT. Protein product: CASSIGAAASTDTQYF.

The gene calls are TRBV6-2 or TRBV6-3 and TRBJ1-6; possibly TRBD1 for D (5 bases). V was clipped by 4 bases and J by 9 bases, with 10 bases between them. Germline CDR1 reads MNHEY; CDR2 reads SVGEGT. The CDR3 has 13 residues. The CDR3 nucleotides read TGTGCCAGCAGTTGGCAGGGTGGTTCACCCCTCCACTTT. Amino acids: CASSWQGGSPLHF.

This clonotype was detected many times. V and J are TRBV4-1 and TRBJ2-7; TRBD1 might be the D (6 bases). Germline CDR1 MGHRA, CDR2 YSYEKL. V lost 3 bases and J 3 bases, leaving 21 bases between the germline ends. The CDR3 length is 17 residues. CDR3 DNA: TGCGCCAGCAGCCACGCCTCAATTCCCGGGACACTCTACGAGCAGTACTTC. Translating gives CASSHASIPGTLYEQYF.

This rearrangement joins TRBV11-2 to TRBJ1-5; D is undetermined. Deletions cut 5 bases from V and 2 bases from J, with 10 bases between. Per the germline V gene, CDR1 is SGHAT and CDR2 is FQNNGV. CDR3 length equals 14 residues. The CDR3 protein is CASSPVSGNQPQHF. CDR3 DNA: TGTGCCAGCAGCCCGGTCTCAGGCAATCAGCCCCAGCATTTT.

In its sample, this clonotype was seen a few times. The rearrangement joins TRBV6-2 or TRBV6-3 to TRBJ2-3; maybe TRBD2 (6 bases). The V end was cut by 6 bases, the J end by 2 bases, with 18 bases between. The CDR3 extends over 16 amino acids. Germline CDR1 and CDR2: MNHEY and SVGEGT. The CDR3 nucleotides are TGTGCCAGCAGCTTACAACGGGGGTCCCACACAGATACGCAGTATTTT. The encoded protein is CASSLQRGSHTDTQYF.

This clonotype was detected many times. In DNA, the CDR3 is TGTGCCAGCAGTCAGGGCCTGAGGGAGCAGTACTTC. It codes for CASSQGLREQYF. This chain joins TRBV28 and TRBJ2-7; tentative D call: TRBD1 (5 bases). This CDR3 is 12 amino acids long. Trimming took off 5 bases at V and 7 bases at J, with 12 bases between the two ends. Germline V gives CDR1 MDHEN, CDR2 SYDVKM.

V and J are TRBV3-1 and TRBJ2-5; 10 nucleotides align to TRBD2. With 4 bases clipped from V and 0 bases from J, the junction kept 2 bases outside the gene matches. The germline CDR1 and CDR2 sequences are LGHDT and YNNKEL (reference sequence). The CDR3 loop spans 15 amino acids. This chain's CDR3 is CASSRTSGYQETQYF. The CDR3 bases are TGTGCCAGCAGCCGGACTAGCGGATACCAAGAGACCCAGTACTTC.

To note about this clonotype: Relative to the germline gene, one junction end is altered; a read error may explain this. J is TRBJ1-2 and V is TRBV12-3 or TRBV12-4; no clear D. The CDR3 totals 14 residues. CDR3 nucleotides: TGTGCCAACAGTTTGGGCGCCGCTGGCTATGGCTACACCTTC. Its protein product is CANSLGAAGYGYTF.

This clonotype was seen a few times. The chain recombines TRBV13 with TRBJ2-3; D call uncertain. Germline-derived CDR1 and CDR2 are PRHDT and FYEKMQ (reference sequence). With 6 bases removed from V and 5 bases from J, the gap between germline ends came to 15 bases. The CDR3 totals 14 residues. This chain's CDR3 is CASSWIGPGDTQYF. The CDR3 bases are TGTGCCAGCAGTTGGATAGGGCCAGGAGATACGCAGTATTTT.

For this clonotype: A much larger clone lies one base from this, so it may be a read error. V and J are TRBV7-9 and TRBJ1-1, with D uncertain. Germline V gives CDR1 SEHNR, CDR2 FQNEAQ (reference sequence). Trimming removed 11 bases at V and 1 base at J, with 17 bases between. This CDR3 is 14 amino acids long. CDR3 DNA: TGTGCCGGCACCCGGGTCACGGGGAACACTGAAGCTTTCTTT. It translates to CAGTRVTGNTEAFF. The variable domain in full, completed from reference TRBV7-9 and TRBJ1-1, reads DTGVSQNPRHKITKRGQNVTFRCDPISEHNRLYWYRQTLGQGPEFLTYFQNEAQLEKSRLLSDRFSAERPKGSFSTLEIQRTEQGDSAMYLCAGTRVTGNTEAFFGQGTRLTVV.

To note about this clonotype: A read error may be the cause here, since a much bigger clone is one base away. The chain has TRBV28 and TRBJ2-1, with 8 bases aligning to TRBD2. In germline, CDR1 is MDHEN, CDR2 SYDVKM. The CDR3 has 13 amino acids. Unmatched junction bases numbered 8, after V lost 8 bases and J lost 8 bases. The CDR3 sequence: CASGSGAHDEQFF. In DNA form, the CDR3 reads TGTGCCAGCGGTAGCGGGGCGCACGATGAGCAGTTCTTC. Looking up the rest from reference TRBV28 and TRBJ2-1 gives the full variable domain: DVKVTQSSRYLVKRTGEKVFLECVQDMDHENMFWYRQDPGLGLRLIYFSYDVKMKEKGDIPEGYSVSREKKERFSLILESASTNQTSMYLCASGSGAHDEQFFGPGTRLTVL.